The 21 T cell receptor beta chains below all came from one sample that was sequenced in a study of blood T cell repertoires in COVID-19. Some clones are missing from TCRdb's copy, which holds only in-frame ones; the method was immunoSEQ multiplex PCR. This table has 57,000 or so clones, 65% to 85% appearing once. The sample taken for sequencing was peripheral blood. The receptor source for this set is a woman aged 80 or over with active or convalescent COVID-19.

The V gene is TRBV7-2, the J gene TRBJ2-2, with D possibly matching TRBD1 (5 bases). V lost 1 base and J 6 bases, leaving 12 bases between the germline ends. Germline CDR1 and CDR2: SGHTA and FQGNSA. CDR3 length: 15 amino acids. The CDR3, as DNA: TGTGCCAGCAGCTTAGTAGGGGATAGGGCCGGGGAGCTGTTTTTT. This encodes CASSLVGDRAGELFF.

The chain links TRBV5-6 to TRBJ1-2, with 11 bases identical to TRBD1. V shed 4 bases and J 9 bases; nucleotides not matched to a gene: 11. This CDR3 contains 15 residues. Germline CDR1 and CDR2: SGHDT and YYEEEE. Here the CDR3 DNA reads TGTGCCAGCAGCGCCCCCGGACAGGGGGCTATTCGCTACACCTTC. This encodes CASSAPGQGAIRYTF. The entire variable domain, with the rest obtained from reference TRBV5-6 and TRBJ1-2, is as follows: DAGVTQSPTHLIKTRGQQVTLRCSPKSGHDTVSWYQQALGQGPQFIFQYYEEEERQRGNFPDRFSGHQFPNYSSELNVNALLLGDSALYLCASSAPGQGAIRYTFGSGTRLTVV.

This clone was found once. The J gene is TRBJ2-5, the V gene TRBV3-1 (or the pseudogene TRBV3-2), with 10 bases that match TRBD2. V shed 1 base and J 4 bases; nucleotides not matched to a gene: 6. Per germline, CDR1 LGHDT and CDR2 YNNKEL (reference sequence). The CDR3 covers 16 residues. The CDR3 here is CASSQGGSSGGETQYF. CDR3 coding DNA: TGTGCCAGCAGCCAAGGCGGATCTAGCGGGGGAGAGACCCAGTACTTC.

The chain employs TRBV7-9 and TRBJ2-5; TRBD1 matches at 9 bases. Trimming at V came to 7 bases and at J to 5 bases, leaving 14 bases not matched to a gene. The germline V gene has CDR1 SEHNR and CDR2 FQNEAQ (reference sequence). The CDR3 spans 16 residues. CDR3 sequence: CASIRGWDREEETQYF. In DNA form, the CDR3 reads TGTGCCAGCATCCGAGGGTGGGACAGGGAAGAGGAGACCCAGTACTTC.

The chain recombines TRBV3-1 (or the pseudogene TRBV3-2) with TRBJ1-6, with D tentatively TRBD1 (6 bases). Germline CDR1 reads LGHDT; CDR2 reads YNNKEL (reference sequence). The V and J ends lost 5 bases and 9 bases respectively, with 14 bases between them. The CDR3 extends over 14 amino acids. The CDR3 loop is CASSLRGKGSPLHF. The CDR3, as DNA: TGTGCCAGCAGCTTGAGGGGGAAGGGTTCACCCCTCCACTTT.

This clone was seen a handful of times. The rearrangement joins TRBV10-2 to TRBJ1-1; 10 nucleotides line up with TRBD1. This CDR3 spans 17 amino acids. J was trimmed by 0 bases and V by 0 bases; bases with no gene match: 4. Germline CDR1 is WSHSY and CDR2 is SAAADI. The CDR3 DNA reads TGCGCCAGCAGTGAGTCTCCGACAGGGGGCCTGAACACTGAAGCTTTCTTT. Translation gives CASSESPTGGLNTEAFF.

This chain joins TRBV18 and TRBJ2-5, with 12 positions matching TRBD1. The CDR3 is made up of 17 amino acids. V trimming: 0 bases; J trimming: 7 bases; junction bases outside the gene matches: 9. Germline values: CDR1 KGHSH, CDR2 LQKENI. CDR3 loop: CASSPPGQGAGDRTQYF. DNA for the CDR3: TGTGCCAGCTCACCACCGGGACAGGGGGCAGGAGATCGGACCCAGTACTTC.

The rearrangement uses TRBV6-5 and TRBJ1-2, with a tentative D call TRBD1 (6 bases). There are 14 residues in the CDR3. Trimming shortened V by 6 bases and J by 4 bases, and 15 bases separated the two germline ends. CDR1 and CDR2 (germline): MNHEY, SVGAGI. As DNA, the CDR3 is TGTGCCAGCAGACCTCACGACAGGCGCTATGGCTACACCTTC. It translates to CASRPHDRRYGYTF.

This CDR3 is CASSLGPGGRGNQPQHF. The CDR3 DNA is TGCGCCAGCAGCTTGGGTCCAGGGGGCCGTGGCAATCAGCCCCAGCATTTT. The chain employs TRBV5-1 and TRBJ1-5; 8 nucleotides align to TRBD1. The V segment lost 0 bases and the J segment 2 bases; nucleotides outside the gene matches: 7. The CDR3 has 17 residues. Germline loops: CDR1 SGHRS, CDR2 YFSETQ.

The gene calls are TRBV6-1 and TRBJ2-7, with 7 positions matching TRBD1. Germline CDR1 is MNHNS and CDR2 is SASEGT. Trimming took 0 bases from V and 5 from J; bases not matched to a gene: 10. CDR3 length: 16 residues. CDR3 DNA sequence: TGTGCCAGCAGTGAAGCGGCAGGAGACAGGGACGACGAGCAGTACTTC. Amino acid sequence: CASSEAAGDRDDEQYF.

The chain links TRBV7-8 to TRBJ2-3; 12 positions agree with TRBD2. Germline assignment: CDR1 SGHVS and CDR2 FQNEAQ. V shed 0 bases and J 8 bases; nucleotides not matched to a gene: 9. This CDR3 has 17 amino acids. CDR3 DNA sequence: TGTGCCAGCAGCTTAGCGGGGTCTAGCGGGGGGGCAGGTACGCAGTATTTT. Its protein is CASSLAGSSGGAGTQYF. The full variable domain, its missing parts supplied by reference TRBV7-8 and TRBJ2-3, is GAGVSQSPRYKVAKRGQDVALRCDPISGHVSLFWYQQALGQGPEFLTYFQNEAQLDKSGLPSDRFFAERPEGSVSTLKIQRTQQEDSAVYLCASSLAGSSGGAGTQYFGPGTRLTVL.

This clone was seen a few times. The chain is built from TRBV30 and TRBJ1-2; TRBD1 matches 8 bases. V lost 3 bases, J lost 3 bases, and 6 bases stayed unmatched. This CDR3 spans 14 amino acids. The germline V gene has CDR1 GTSNPN and CDR2 SVGIG (reference sequence). CDR3 loop: CAWSGQGGHYGYTF. CDR3 nucleotide sequence: TGTGCCTGGAGCGGACAGGGAGGTCACTATGGCTACACCTTC.

This clone appeared a few times. This chain joins TRBV4-1 and TRBJ1-1, with D uncertain. From germline, CDR1 is MGHRA and CDR2 YSYEKL. The CDR3 has 14 amino acids. V lost 4 bases and J lost 3, with 12 bases in between. The CDR3 loop reads CASSPASTYTEAFF. CDR3 coding DNA: TGCGCCAGCAGCCCCGCGTCAACCTACACTGAAGCTTTCTTT.

This clone was observed a handful of times. This rearrangement joins TRBV7-6 to TRBJ1-3; D might be TRBD1 (6 bases). V gave up 5 bases and J gave up 0 bases, with 11 bases separating them. This CDR3 is 15 amino acids long. Germline V gene data show CDR1 as SGHVS and CDR2 as FNYEAQ. CDR3 in amino acids: CASSPTGPSGNTIYF. The DNA of the CDR3 is TGTGCCAGCAGCCCCACAGGGCCCTCTGGAAACACCATATATTTT. The whole variable domain, remainder taken from reference TRBV7-6 and TRBJ1-3, is GAGVSQSPRYKVTKRGQDVALRCDPISGHVSLYWYRQALGQGPEFLTYFNYEAQQDKSGLPNDRFSAERPEGSISTLTIQRTEQRDSAMYRCASSPTGPSGNTIYFGEGSWLTVV.

This clone occurred a few times. V usage is TRBV5-6 and J usage is TRBJ2-7, with a possible D match to TRBD1 (6 bases). The CDR3 runs to 14 residues. Trimming took off 2 bases at V and 2 bases at J, with 11 bases between the two ends. CDR1 and CDR2 (germline): SGHDT, YYEEEE. The CDR3 bases are TGTGCCAGCAGCTTCGGGACATTGGCCTACGAGCAGTACTTC. Its protein is CASSFGTLAYEQYF.

Only one count was recorded for this clone. The chain is built from TRBV27 and TRBJ1-6; unclear D gene. V lost 10 bases and J 8 bases, leaving 18 bases between the germline ends. Germline V CDR1 and CDR2: MNHEY, SMNVEV (reference sequence). The CDR3 runs 14 residues. CDR3 residues: CATKRHGEDSPLHF. CDR3 nucleotide sequence: TGTGCCACTAAGAGGCACGGGGAGGATTCACCCCTCCACTTT.

The CDR3 sequence: CASSLGSWQNYGYTF. Here the CDR3 DNA reads TGTGCCAGCAGCTTGGGTTCTTGGCAGAACTATGGCTACACCTTC. The rearrangement links TRBV5-4 to TRBJ1-2; no definite D call. Trimming took 0 bases from V and 2 from J, leaving 11 bases between them. Germline V gene data show CDR1 as SGHNT and CDR2 as YYREEE (reference sequence). The CDR3 sequence is 15 residues long.

This chain links TRBV5-1 with TRBJ2-5, with 7 bases that match TRBD1. V shed 1 base and J 5 bases; nucleotides not matched to a gene: 5. Germline V gene sequence: CDR1 SGHRS, CDR2 YFSETQ. This CDR3 has 14 residues. In DNA, the CDR3 is TGCGCCAGCAGCTTGACGAGGGGGCATGAGACCCAGTACTTC. As protein: CASSLTRGHETQYF. The full variable domain, in which reference TRBV5-1 and TRBJ2-5 provide the parts outside the CDR3, is KAGVTQTPRYLIKTRGQQVTLSCSPISGHRSVSWYQQTPGQGLQFLFEYFSETQRNKGNFPGRFSGRQFSNSRSEMNVSTLELGDSALYLCASSLTRGHETQYFGPGTRLLVL.

This clone was counted at least ten times. V usage is TRBV7-2 and J usage is TRBJ2-1; D is possibly TRBD2 (6 bases). Germline V gene data show CDR1 as SGHTA and CDR2 as FQGNSA. The CDR3 runs to 13 residues. V lost 1 base, J lost 9 bases, and 10 bases lay in between. In DNA, the CDR3 is TGTGCCAGCAGCTTAGGGCGGGGTAGTGAGCAGTTCTTC. Translated: CASSLGRGSEQFF.

The chain links TRBV3-1 (or the pseudogene TRBV3-2) to TRBJ2-3; 12 bases match TRBD2. Germline loops: CDR1 LGHDT, CDR2 YNNKEL (reference sequence). V lost 1 base and J lost 10; bases outside the gene matches: 9. The CDR3 extends over 16 amino acids. The CDR3 sequence: CASSQGTTSGGQAQYF. In nucleotides, the CDR3 is TGTGCCAGCAGCCAAGGGACAACTAGCGGGGGGCAGGCGCAGTATTTT.

The chain combines TRBV4-2 with TRBJ1-3; a weak D match, TRBD1 (5 bases). V was pared by 0 bases and J by 4 bases, with 10 bases between. This CDR3 spans 15 amino acids. Germline CDR1 LGHNA, CDR2 YNFKEQ. The DNA of the CDR3 is TGTGCCAGCAGCCAAGATATGGGGGGAGGAAACACCATATATTTT. This encodes CASSQDMGGGNTIYF.